This paragraph reports one T cell receptor beta chain. The record originates from a study of blood T cell repertoires in COVID-19. Turning to the study itself: Some COVID-19 samples were acute and others convalescent; all came from the United States, Italy and Spain.

Germline V gene sequence: CDR1 SGHVS, CDR2 FQNEAQ. Trimming shortened V by 5 bases and J by 1 base, and 11 bases separated the two germline ends. This CDR3 spans 14 amino acids. Clinical history as reported by participants underpinned cohort assignment. Within 2 weeks before study entry, exposed participants met a COVID-19 case. The assay was immunoSEQ multiplex PCR, and TCRdb's table has in-frame clones only and misses some. The table shows 120,000 to 150,000 clones, with 75% to 90% occurring only once. V gene TRBV7-8 combines with J gene TRBJ1-1; D is unresolved. Sequencing input: PBMCs or T cells enriched from blood (not recorded which). The clonotype comes from a woman in her 40s who had been exposed to COVID-19. CDR3 protein: CASSRSGSNTEAFF. The CDR3 region has the DNA TGTGCCAGCAGCCGAAGTGGCTCGAACACTGAAGCTTTCTTT. Based on the CDR3 plus reference TRBV7-8 and TRBJ1-1, the full variable domain is GAGVSQSPRYKVAKRGQDVALRCDPISGHVSLFWYQQALGQGPEFLTYFQNEAQLDKSGLPSDRFFAERPEGSVSTLKIQRTQQEDSAVYLCASSRSGSNTEAFFGQGTRLTVV.